Below are 3 T cell receptor beta chains sequenced from a single sample in a study of blood T cell repertoires in COVID-19. Assay: immunoSEQ multiplex PCR; the TCRdb copy retains only in-frame clones and omits some. The data show a few hundred thousand clones, about nine tenths seen once. Sequenced input: peripheral blood. The receptors stem from a woman aged 25-40 years with active or convalescent COVID-19.

This clone has only one observation. This chain joins TRBV4-2 and TRBJ2-3; TRBD2 is a possible D gene (7 bases). Germline V CDR1 and CDR2: LGHNA, YNFKEQ. The CDR3 has 15 amino acids. Trimming took off 0 bases at V and 4 bases at J, with 11 bases between the two ends. The CDR3 DNA follows: TGTGCCAGCAGCCAAGAAGGGGGGAGGGCAGATACGCAGTATTTT. Protein product: CASSQEGGRADTQYF.

V is TRBV3-1 (or the pseudogene TRBV3-2) and J is TRBJ2-1, with D possibly TRBD2 on 6 matching bases. V lost 3 bases and J lost 5, with 8 bases in between. The CDR3 is 13 residues long. Germline V gene sequence: CDR1 LGHDT, CDR2 YNNKEL (reference sequence). CDR3 sequence: CASSQAGNNEQFF. DNA for the CDR3: TGTGCCAGCAGCCAGGCGGGGAACAATGAGCAGTTCTTC.

V is TRBV9 and J is TRBJ1-1; 9 nucleotides line up with TRBD1. The CDR3 extends over 21 amino acids. Germline lookup yields CDR1 SGDLS and CDR2 YYNGEE. V lost 3 bases, J lost 11 bases, and 32 bases stayed unmatched. DNA of the CDR3: TGTGCCAGCAGCGCAACAGGGGGCAACAAACCATTCCCGGGGGCGCTAAAAAGGGCTTTCTTT. It specifies CASSATGGNKPFPGALKRAFF.